This entry lists 9 T cell receptor beta chains sequenced from one sample in a study of response to subunit inactivated influenza vaccine. MiXCR, applied by TCRdb to the RT-PCR reads, yields one record per CDR3 protein. The sample lists some 800,000 distinct CDR3 sequences, 21% seen once, with approximately 10% in the top ten. The sequences come from PBMCs from blood, collected about 5 days after vaccination. Receptor source: a man aged 50 to 59 who received an inactivated influenza vaccine.

This chain connects TRBV15 to TRBJ2-5; perhaps D is TRBD1 or TRBD2 (5 bases each). V was shortened by 0 bases and J by 4 bases, with 18 bases between the two germline ends. The V gene's germline CDR1 is LNHNV and CDR2 YYDKDF (reference sequence). The length of the CDR3 is 17 residues. CDR3 loop: CATSRDRGPKAGETQYF. DNA for the CDR3: TGTGCCACCAGCAGAGACCGGGGCCCAAAAGCAGGAGAGACCCAGTACTTC.

The chain uses TRBV20-1 and TRBJ2-3; tentatively, D is TRBD2 (6 bases). Germline CDR1 DFQATT, CDR2 SNEGSKA (reference sequence). The V end was cut by 6 bases, the J end by 4 bases, with 17 bases between. This CDR3 region has 14 residues. Here the CDR3 reads CSAPEGLSADTQYF. DNA for the CDR3: TGCAGTGCCCCAGAGGGACTTTCCGCAGATACGCAGTATTTT.

This clonotype was counted only a few times. The chain joins TRBV5-1 to TRBJ2-3; the D gene is possibly TRBD1 (7 bases). The germline V and J ends were trimmed by 4 bases and 5 bases, with 17 bases remaining between them. This CDR3 is built from 15 residues. Germline CDR1 reads SGHRS; CDR2 reads YFSETQ. CDR3 amino acids: CASSAGGTAKDTQYF. The CDR3 DNA follows: TGCGCCAGCAGCGCGGGCGGGACAGCGAAAGATACGCAGTATTTT. Supplemented by reference TRBV5-1 and TRBJ2-3, the full variable domain reads KAGVTQTPRYLIKTRGQQVTLSCSPISGHRSVSWYQQTPGQGLQFLFEYFSETQRNKGNFPGRFSGRQFSNSRSEMNVSTLELGDSALYLCASSAGGTAKDTQYFGPGTRLTVL.

This clonotype was seen only a few times. The chain links TRBV14 to TRBJ2-3; D gene ambiguous. The germline V and J ends were trimmed by 1 base and 2 bases, with 13 bases remaining between them. The CDR3 runs 16 residues. Germline V lookup: CDR1 SGHDN, CDR2 FVKESK. CDR3 amino acids: CASSQGPAGFTDTQYF. CDR3 DNA sequence: TGTGCCAGCAGCCAAGGGCCAGCAGGTTTCACAGATACGCAGTATTTT.

There are a few counts of this clonotype. V and J are TRBV4-3 and TRBJ2-1; 7 nucleotides agree with TRBD2. CDR1 is LGHNA and CDR2 is YSLEER in the germline V gene. With 0 bases clipped from V and 7 bases from J, the junction kept 9 bases outside the gene matches. The CDR3 spans 16 residues. The CDR3 DNA follows: TGCGCCAGCAGCCAAGATTGGGGGGGAGAGGGGAATGAGCAGTTCTTC. As protein: CASSQDWGGEGNEQFF.

This clonotype was observed a few times. The J gene is TRBJ2-1, the V gene TRBV15; D perhaps matches TRBD1 (6 bases). CDR1 is LNHNV and CDR2 is YYDKDF in the germline V gene (reference sequence). V gave up 4 bases and J gave up 3 bases, with 19 bases separating them. The CDR3 runs 17 residues. The CDR3 is CATSKGPGHEDYNEQFF. Here the CDR3 DNA reads TGTGCCACCAGCAAAGGCCCGGGACACGAGGACTACAATGAGCAGTTCTTC.

This clonotype was observed at least ten times. This chain uses TRBV12-3 or TRBV12-4 with TRBJ2-7, with 8 nucleotides matching TRBD1. Trimming cost V 5 bases and J 4 bases; bases outside gene matches: 4. The CDR3 extends over 13 amino acids. The CDR3 region has the DNA TGTGCCAGCAGTGCCGACAGGGGTTACGAGCAGTACTTC. This codes for CASSADRGYEQYF.

This clonotype was detected only a few times. The gene calls are TRBV12-3 or TRBV12-4 and TRBJ2-5, with D unresolved. Trimming removed 9 bases from V and 9 bases from J, with 17 bases in between. The CDR3 is 12 residues long. The CDR3 loop reads CASSGSPGAQYF. The DNA of the CDR3 is TGTGCCAGTAGTGGCAGCCCCGGCGCCCAGTACTTC.

The rearrangement links TRBV7-2 to TRBJ2-3; TRBD2 matches 8 bases. V shed 0 bases, J shed 2 bases, and the junction held 10 bases outside the gene matches. The germline CDR1 and CDR2 sequences are SGHTA and FQGNSA. This CDR3 region has 18 residues. The CDR3 reads CASSLAPAGAHPTDTQYF. The DNA for the CDR3 is TGTGCCAGCAGCTTAGCACCAGCGGGAGCGCATCCCACAGATACGCAGTATTTT.